A single sample gave rise to the 29 T cell receptor beta chains below, sequenced in a study of T cell responses to AZD1222 COVID-19 vaccine. Libraries were prepared by immunoSEQ multiplex PCR; TCRdb keeps only in-frame clonotypes and omits some of them. In the table there are some 150,000 clones, about 82% of which are singletons. This sample comprised peripheral blood, obtained 28 days after the second dose of the MenACWY control vaccine. The source is an adult who received the MenACWY meningococcal vaccine as a control.

The chain has TRBV3-1 (or the pseudogene TRBV3-2) and TRBJ1-1; D is unresolved. The CDR3 has 13 residues. The V end lost 0 bases, the J end lost 10 bases, and 12 bases lay between the germline ends. Germline CDR1 reads LGHDT; CDR2 reads YNNKEL (reference sequence). The CDR3 region has the DNA TGTGCCAGCAGCCAAGATTTAAGCCACCGAGCTTTCTTT. Its protein is CASSQDLSHRAFF.

The chain couples TRBV2 to TRBJ1-5; D gene uncertain. The ends were cut back, 3 bases at V and 5 bases at J, with 5 bases in the middle. Per germline, CDR1 SNHLY and CDR2 FYNNEI. The CDR3 has 12 amino acids. CDR3 residues: CASSDSHQPQHF. DNA for the CDR3: TGTGCCAGCAGTGATAGTCATCAGCCCCAGCATTTT.

This clone turned up a few times. The chain is built from TRBV27 and TRBJ2-2, with D tentatively TRBD1 (6 bases). Trimming cost V 5 bases and J 4 bases, with 17 bases left between them. CDR1 is MNHEY and CDR2 is SMNVEV in the germline V gene (reference sequence). The CDR3 runs 16 residues. The CDR3 DNA reads TGTGCCAGCAGTCTCCTCCAGGGGCGAGGCACCGGGGAGCTGTTTTTT. Amino acid sequence: CASSLLQGRGTGELFF.

V usage is TRBV7-6 and J usage is TRBJ2-1, with 8 bases identical to TRBD2. J lost 8 bases, V lost 2 bases, and 11 bases had no gene match. The CDR3 length is 16 residues. CDR1 and CDR2 (germline): SGHVS, FNYEAQ. CDR3 in amino acids: CASSLFQREGHDEQFF. CDR3 coding DNA: TGTGCCAGCAGCTTATTTCAACGGGAGGGCCATGATGAGCAGTTCTTC.

The chain couples TRBV19 to TRBJ2-3; TRBD1 is a possible D gene (5 bases). With 5 bases removed from V and 2 bases from J, the gap between germline ends came to 11 bases. CDR1 is LNHDA and CDR2 is SQIVND in the germline V gene (reference sequence). CDR3 size: 14 residues. CDR3 loop: CASSPDILTDTQYF. In DNA form, the CDR3 reads TGTGCCAGTAGTCCGGACATCCTCACAGATACGCAGTATTTT.

The rearrangement uses TRBV28 and TRBJ1-2, with D maybe TRBD1 (5 bases). Germline CDR1 MDHEN, CDR2 SYDVKM. V gave up 5 bases and J gave up 6 bases, with 19 bases separating them. The CDR3 sequence is 15 residues long. The CDR3 DNA reads as TGTGCCAGCAGTGCCTATCCCGACAGCCTCCATGGCTACACCTTC. Translating it yields CASSAYPDSLHGYTF.

This clone has a handful of counts. The sample carries other DNA sequences with the same CDR3. The chain links TRBV9 to TRBJ1-5, with a tentative D call TRBD1 (5 bases). Germline V CDR1 and CDR2: SGDLS, YYNGEE. Trimming removed 0 bases from V and 0 bases from J, with 7 bases in between. The CDR3 runs 15 residues. The CDR3 sequence: CASSVGGNSNQPQHF. The CDR3 region has the DNA TGTGCCAGCAGCGTAGGGGGGAATAGCAATCAGCCCCAGCATTTT.

This chain links TRBV20-1 with TRBJ2-1; D is perhaps TRBD2 (6 bases). The CDR3 consists of 11 residues. Germline V lookup: CDR1 DFQATT, CDR2 SNEGSKA (reference sequence). V shed 2 bases and J shed 9 bases, with 8 bases lying between them. As DNA, the CDR3 is TGCAGTGCTAGATCTAGCGCTGAGCAGTTCTTC. Amino acid sequence: CSARSSAEQFF.

With regard to this clone: One end of the junction is discordant with germline, which a read error may explain. This chain links TRBV2 with TRBJ2-1; D remains ambiguous. The CDR3 extends over 12 amino acids. Looked up from germline, CDR1 is SNHLY and CDR2 is FYNNEI. Written as DNA, the CDR3 is TGTGCCAGCAGTGAAAATCGGGCTAGAAGGCTCTTC. Protein: CASSENRARRLF.

The rearrangement uses TRBV7-9 and TRBJ2-5; TRBD1 matches at 8 bases. The CDR3 consists of 13 residues. The V segment lost 6 bases and the J segment 5 bases; nucleotides outside the gene matches: 5. CDR1 is SEHNR, CDR2 FQNEAQ, per germline (reference sequence). In DNA form, the CDR3 reads TGTGCCAGCAGTCCAGGGGGCTCGGAGACCCAGTACTTC. Protein: CASSPGGSETQYF.

This clone showed up just once. The gene calls are TRBV4-2 and TRBJ1-3; possible D gene TRBD1, 5 bases. Germline loops: CDR1 LGHNA, CDR2 YNFKEQ. The CDR3 is 16 residues long. V lost 0 bases, J lost 0 bases, and 9 bases lay in between. The CDR3 coding sequence is TGTGCCAGCAGCCAAGACGGGACTCGCTCTGGAAACACCATATATTTT. Its protein is CASSQDGTRSGNTIYF.

The V call is TRBV24-1, the J call TRBJ2-5; TRBD1 agrees at 7 bases. This CDR3 has 14 amino acids. In germline, CDR1 is KGHDR, CDR2 SFDVKD. V was pared by 3 bases and J by 3 bases, with 3 bases of the junction left unmatched. The CDR3: CATSDLGQEETQYF. CDR3 sequence (DNA): TGTGCCACCAGTGATCTCGGACAGGAAGAGACCCAGTACTTC.

The V and J genes are TRBV19 and TRBJ2-7; TRBD1 agrees at 10 bases. Germline-derived CDR1 and CDR2 are LNHDA and SQIVND (reference sequence). J lost 2 bases, V lost 5 bases, and 0 bases had no gene match. CDR3 size: 13 residues. The CDR3 here is CASSGTGAYEQYF. In DNA form, the CDR3 reads TGTGCCAGTAGTGGGACAGGGGCCTACGAGCAGTACTTC.

The chain recombines TRBV11-2 with TRBJ1-2; D not resolved. Germline loops: CDR1 SGHAT, CDR2 FQNNGV. The CDR3 is made up of 15 amino acids. V lost 1 base to trimming and J lost 0 bases, with 9 bases between them. The CDR3 loop is CASSLVGSANYGYTF. In DNA, the CDR3 is TGTGCCAGCAGCTTAGTTGGTTCCGCTAACTATGGCTACACCTTC.

The chain recombines TRBV5-5 with TRBJ1-1, with TRBD1 identical over 9 bases. V lost 0 bases to trimming and J lost 5 bases; unmatched junction nucleotides: 8. CDR3 length equals 16 residues. Germline V gene lookup returns CDR1 SGHKS and CDR2 YYEKEE (reference sequence). CDR3 residues: CASSLEKQGAWTEAFF. The DNA for the CDR3 is TGTGCCAGCAGCTTGGAGAAACAGGGGGCTTGGACTGAAGCTTTCTTT.

This chain joins TRBV7-9 and TRBJ2-3; tentatively, D is TRBD2 (7 bases). The CDR3 contains 17 residues. With 1 base removed from V and 0 bases from J, the gap between germline ends came to 14 bases. Germline V gene lookup returns CDR1 SEHNR and CDR2 FQNEAQ (reference sequence). CDR3 sequence reads: CASSLDVAGASTDTQYF. Written as DNA, the CDR3 is TGTGCCAGCAGCTTAGATGTGGCGGGGGCTAGCACAGATACGCAGTATTTT.

The V gene is TRBV12-5, the J gene TRBJ2-7; the match to TRBD2 covers 11 bases. Germline values: CDR1 LGHNT, CDR2 FRNRAP. The J segment lost 3 bases and the V segment lost 5 bases, leaving 3 bases of the junction unmatched. The CDR3 runs 14 residues. CDR3 residues: CASGLTSGSYEQYF. The CDR3 DNA is TGTGCTAGTGGTCTCACTAGCGGGAGCTACGAGCAGTACTTC.

About this clone itself: At one end, the junction sequence differs from germline, possibly due to a read error. The rearrangement uses TRBV28 and TRBJ1-1; 8 bases fit TRBD1. CDR1 and CDR2 (germline): MDHEN, SYDVKM. The CDR3 runs to 14 residues. CDR3 sequence (DNA): TGTGCCAGCAGCTTATTGCCAGGGGGCTATGGAGCTTTCTTT. Its translation: CASSLLPGGYGAFF.

This chain joins TRBV6-5 and TRBJ2-5, with D perhaps matching TRBD2 (6 bases). Between the trimmed V and J ends, which lost 4 bases and 2 bases, there was a span of 17 bases. Germline V lookup: CDR1 MNHEY, CDR2 SVGAGI. This CDR3 is built from 16 residues. As DNA, the CDR3 is TGTGCCAGCAGTTCACCCCTCGGGAGCACTCAAGAGACCCAGTACTTC. This encodes CASSSPLGSTQETQYF.

J is TRBJ1-6 and V is TRBV2; 11 positions match TRBD1. The V gene end was trimmed by 6 bases and the J gene end by 13 bases; junction bases not matched to a gene: 11. The CDR3 sequence is 15 residues long. CDR1 SNHLY and CDR2 FYNNEI come from the germline V gene. In DNA form, the CDR3 reads TGTGCCAGCAGCGCCCGGACAGGGGGCCCAGGGCCCCTCCACTTT. Its protein is CASSARTGGPGPLHF.

The chain has TRBV30 and TRBJ2-5, with 8 bases identical to TRBD1. This CDR3 contains 13 residues. Germline CDR1 reads GTSNPN; CDR2 reads SVGIG (reference sequence). The trim removed 5 bases at V and 8 bases at J, leaving 10 bases unmatched. Here the CDR3 reads CAWEGQGQVTQYF. DNA of the CDR3: TGTGCCTGGGAAGGACAGGGACAAGTAACCCAGTACTTC.

V and J are TRBV19 and TRBJ2-2; D call uncertain. V dropped 9 bases and J dropped 1 base, with 9 bases sitting between them. The CDR3 has 13 amino acids. Germline V gives CDR1 LNHDA, CDR2 SQIVND (reference sequence). The DNA of the CDR3 is TGTGCCAGCCGGACGGAGAACACCGGGGAGCTGTTTTTT. Its translation: CASRTENTGELFF.

This sequence joins TRBV5-1 and TRBJ2-7; possible D gene TRBD2, 5 bases. This CDR3 spans 15 amino acids. V was trimmed by 0 bases and J by 2 bases, leaving 12 bases between them. Germline-derived CDR1 and CDR2 are SGHRS and YFSETQ. The chain's CDR3 is CASSLEWRAPYEQYF. The CDR3 DNA is TGCGCCAGCAGCTTGGAGTGGCGGGCCCCCTACGAGCAGTACTTC.

The chain carries TRBV10-3 and TRBJ2-2; D is undetermined. V shed 3 bases and J shed 1 base, with 9 bases lying between them. The germline CDR1 and CDR2 sequences are ENHRY and SYGVKD. This CDR3 has 15 amino acids. In nucleotides, the CDR3 is TGTGCCATCAGTGACCGAAGTGGGAACACCGGGGAGCTGTTTTTT. It yields the protein CAISDRSGNTGELFF.

V is TRBV2 and J is TRBJ1-2; TRBD1 agrees at 7 bases. The germline V gene has CDR1 SNHLY and CDR2 FYNNEI. With V trimmed by 1 base and J by 4 bases, 3 bases remained unmatched. The CDR3 length is 14 residues. In DNA form, the CDR3 reads TGTGCCAGCAGTGAAGTCGGACAGGTCTATGGCTACACCTTC. It specifies CASSEVGQVYGYTF.

J is TRBJ1-2 and V is TRBV6-5; D is possibly TRBD1 (5 bases). The V and J ends lost 0 bases and 2 bases respectively, with 13 bases between them. CDR1 and CDR2 from the germline V gene are MNHEY and SVGAGI. The CDR3 covers 16 residues. The CDR3 bases are TGTGCCAGCAGTTACTCTGGGGCAGGGACCAACTATGGCTACACCTTC. This gives the protein CASSYSGAGTNYGYTF.

The chain links TRBV5-1 to TRBJ2-5; the D is unclear. The ends were cut back, 0 bases at V and 5 bases at J, with 11 bases in the middle. The CDR3 has 14 residues. The germline CDR1 and CDR2 sequences are SGHRS and YFSETQ. The CDR3 DNA reads TGCGCCAGCAGCTTGGTAGGGCCCATGGAGACCCAGTACTTC. It translates to CASSLVGPMETQYF.

This chain joins TRBV6-4 and TRBJ1-2; 7 nucleotides align to TRBD1. V dropped 2 bases and J dropped 4; count of bases not matched to a gene: 13. CDR3 length equals 17 residues. Germline CDR1 MRHNA, CDR2 SNTAGT. The CDR3 DNA reads as TGTGCCAGCAGTGACAAACTTTCGACAGGGAAGGGCTATGGCTACACCTTC. It encodes CASSDKLSTGKGYGYTF.

The rearrangement uses TRBV19 and TRBJ1-2; D is uncertain. The germline V gene encodes CDR1 LNHDA and CDR2 SQIVND (reference sequence). This CDR3 contains 13 residues. The germline V and J ends were trimmed by 1 base and 4 bases, with 7 bases remaining between them. The CDR3 region has the DNA TGTGCCAGTAGTATAGGTTGGCTCTATGGCTACACCTTC. This translates into CASSIGWLYGYTF.